The clone carrying this TCR beta chain was found a few times. Its antigen is currently unknown. The CDR3 extends over 13 amino acids. V was clipped by 8 bases and J by 7 bases, with 21 bases between them. CDR1 and CDR2 from the germline V gene are DFQATT and SNEGSKA (reference sequence). These data belong to a study of regulatory T cells in long-lasting Graves disease. In the study overall: For a period under 3 months, newly diagnosed Graves' patients had taken antithyroid drugs. Study-wide results and caveats: Sharing of public clonotypes was greater in persistent patients (roughly 2,900) than in new patients (approximately 940).

Time point meaning: newly diagnosed GD, antithyroid drugs for less than 3 months. TCR sequences were obtained from RNA taken from PBMCs. HTBI primers from iRepertoire and Arm-PCR of CDR3 regions yielded the TCR beta libraries. Per the original data handling: The study identified 50 to 70 TRBV and 14 to 15 TRBJ segments across samples. One entry per CDR3 protein results from TCRdb running MiXCR on the multiplex PCR reads. TCRdb's processing, not the study's, gives the V and J calls here. The sample has 350,000 to 500,000 distinct CDR3 sequences, roughly 15% seen once. These data were also reused for a study on T cells in Graves' hyperthyroidism and ophthalmopathy. That work states: With a duration under 2 months, the hyperthyroidism was newly diagnosed in patients aged 18 to 65.

This TCR was recovered from a woman aged 45-65 years with Graves disease. V is TRBV20-1 and J is TRBJ2-7; a weak D match, TRBD2 (5 bases). The sample here was peripheral blood mononuclear cells (PBMCs), taken at new diagnosis, from a patient treated with antithyroid drugs. The CDR3: CSTTQRPTGEQYF. DNA of the CDR3: TGCAGTACCACTCAGCGCCCGACGGGGGAGCAGTACTTC.